The clone carrying this T cell receptor beta chain was counted a few times. Germline V gives CDR1 GTSNPN, CDR2 SVGIG (reference sequence). Trimming at V came to 0 bases and at J to 1 base, leaving 5 bases not matched to a gene. The length of the CDR3 is 15 residues. The sample comes from a study of blood T cell repertoires in COVID-19. Study as a whole: Both acute and convalescent COVID-19 samples were obtained from the United States, Italy and Spain. The cDNA or gDNA used as material had been derived from T cells, B-cell-depleted T cells, or PBMCs.

Authors' analysis steps: Nucleated cell number was recorded as an estimate derived from reference gene primer amplification. TCRdb's table, derived via immunoSEQ multiplex PCR, lists solely in-frame clones and lacks some. V and J calls and clone size are copied from that table; D and trimming were computed from the DNA. The data hold about 100,000 clones, with roughly 87% observed a single time. Source material: peripheral blood. The chain joins TRBV30 to TRBJ2-5; 7 bases map to TRBD2. The sequence was obtained from a man under 40 in a cohort sampled during active COVID-19. CDR3 amino acids: CAWSVTRGVQETQYF. DNA for the CDR3: TGTGCCTGGAGTGTAACCCGGGGGGTCCAAGAGACCCAGTACTTC.